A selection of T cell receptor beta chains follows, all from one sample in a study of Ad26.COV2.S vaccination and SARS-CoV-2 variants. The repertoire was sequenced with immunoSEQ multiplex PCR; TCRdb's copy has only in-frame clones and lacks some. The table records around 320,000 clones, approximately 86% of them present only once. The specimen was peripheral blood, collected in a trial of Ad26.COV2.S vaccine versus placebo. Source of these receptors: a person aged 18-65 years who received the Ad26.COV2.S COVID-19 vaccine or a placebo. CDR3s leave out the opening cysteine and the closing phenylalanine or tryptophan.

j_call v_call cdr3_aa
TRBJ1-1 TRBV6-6 ASSSTGQATEAF
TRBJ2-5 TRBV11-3 ASSLGGTGKQETQY
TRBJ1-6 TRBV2 ASSAYNSPLH
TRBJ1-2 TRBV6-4 ASSDTSVGGYT
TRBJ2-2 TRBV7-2 ASSARQGHTGELF
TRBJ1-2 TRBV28 ASSITGNGYT
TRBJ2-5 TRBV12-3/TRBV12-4 ASSFGETQY
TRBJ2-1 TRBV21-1 ASSKALAGGLEQF
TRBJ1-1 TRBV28 ASSSPGDTEAF
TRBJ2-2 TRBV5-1 ASSLESGTNTGELF
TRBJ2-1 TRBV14 ASSQVRIGGLYSGYNEQF
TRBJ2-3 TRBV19 ASSKGGGATDTQY
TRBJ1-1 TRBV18 ASSPRQMNTEAF
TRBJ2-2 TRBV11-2 ASSLRRGATGELF
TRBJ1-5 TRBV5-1 ASSKDRGRNQPQH